Listed below are T cell receptor beta chains from one sample, sequenced in a study of metastatic and nonmetastatic thyroid tumors. TCRdb re-called the PCR reads with MiXCR. The sample records fewer than 45,000 clones, 13% being singletons. The sequencing sample was made of blood. Receptors were obtained from a female donor with papillary thyroid cancer or a benign thyroid nodule (not recorded which). Some clones in this sample may be carry-over from other donors' samples. Each CDR3 is given with its conserved first and last residue. D genes are given only for firm matches. Clone size is not always given. Where it is, it says once, few, many or a class for expanded clones.

j_call | cdr3_length | v_call | d_call | clone_size | cdr3_nt | cdr3_aa
TRBJ2-7 | 15 | TRBV20-1 | TRBD1 | many | TGCAGTGCTAGACCACCGACAGGGTGGGACTACGAGCAGTACTTC | CSARPPTGWDYEQYF
TRBJ1-1 | 13 | TRBV2 | . | many | TGTGCCAGCAGTGTGAAGACGAACACTGAAGCTTTCTTT | CASSVKTNTEAFF
TRBJ1-2 | 14 | TRBV25-1 | TRBD1 | many | TGTGCCAGCAGTGCCCCAGGGGGCGTAGGAGGCTACACCTTC | CASSAPGGVGGYTF
TRBJ1-1 | 13 | TRBV12-3/TRBV12-4 | . | many | TGTGCCAGCAGTTTCTATGGAGACACTGAAGCTTTCTTT | CASSFYGDTEAFF
TRBJ2-1 | 14 | TRBV7-6 | TRBD2 | many | TGTGCCAGCAGGGGGCTAGCGGGAGCTCGGGAGCAGTTCTTC | CASRGLAGAREQFF
TRBJ2-5 | 14 | TRBV12-3/TRBV12-4 | . | many | TGTGCCAGCAGTCCCCCGCGGGGCTTGGAGACCCAGTACTTC | CASSPPRGLETQYF
TRBJ2-1 | 15 | TRBV20-1 | TRBD2 | many | TGCAGTGCCGAAGCGGCGGGAGCCGGAAGAGATGAGCAGTTCTTC | CSAEAAGAGRDEQFF
TRBJ1-6 | 15 | TRBV12-3/TRBV12-4 | . | . | TGTGCCAGCAGTTTACGGGGGGCGCATAATTCACCCCTCCACTTT | CASSLRGAHNSPLHF
TRBJ1-2 | 14 | TRBV2 | . | . | TGTGCCAGCAGTGAACGGGACGGGGGATATGGCTACACCTTC | CASSERDGGYGYTF
TRBJ2-3 | 16 | TRBV20-1 | . | many | TGCAGTGCTCTCCCCCTAACGGGGAGCCGCACAGATACGCAGTATTTT | CSALPLTGSRTDTQYF
TRBJ1-2 | 15 | TRBV6-1 | TRBD1 | medium-sized | TGTGCCAGCAGTGACAGTGGAGGGGGCGCGTGGGGCTACACCTTC | CASSDSGGGAWGYTF
TRBJ2-1 | 17 | TRBV11-2 | . | . | TGTGCCAGCAGCCCACTCGGGCCGTTGGGCTCCTACAATGAGCAGTTCTTC | CASSPLGPLGSYNEQFF
TRBJ1-1 | 15 | TRBV19 | . | . | TGTGCCAGTAGCCCCCGTGACTTTCGTAACACTGAAGCTTTCTTT | CASSPRDFRNTEAFF
TRBJ2-5 | 14 | TRBV9 | . | many | TGTGCCAGCAGCCCGAGAGGGGGTCAAGAGACCCAGTACTTC | CASSPRGGQETQYF
TRBJ2-1 | 16 | TRBV24-1 | . | . | TGTGCCACCAGTTATCACCTGGACAGTGCAGACAATGAGCAGTTCTTC | CATSYHLDSADNEQFF
TRBJ2-7 | 12 | TRBV19 | . | many | TGTGCCAGTAGTATGGCAGGGAACGAGCAGTACTTC | CASSMAGNEQYF
TRBJ2-1 | 16 | TRBV28 | . | . | TGTGCCAGCCAGACTACCGGGATGGCCGGGGCCAATGAGCAGTTCTTC | CASQTTGMAGANEQFF
TRBJ1-2 | 14 | TRBV28 | . | medium-sized | TGTGCCAGCAGTACCCCGGGGGGGGATTATGGCTACACCTTC | CASSTPGGDYGYTF
TRBJ2-5 | 14 | TRBV11-3 | TRBD1 | many | TGTGCCAGCAACCCCGAGGGGGCTACGCAGACCCAGTACTTC | CASNPEGATQTQYF
TRBJ2-2 | 15 | TRBV5-1 | TRBD1 | . | TGCGCCAGCAGCTCTACAGGGGTCTTCACCGGGGAGCTGTTTTTT | CASSSTGVFTGELFF
TRBJ1-4 | 13 | TRBV3-1 | . | many | TGTGCCAGCAGCCAAAACACTAATGAAAAACTGTTTTTT | CASSQNTNEKLFF
TRBJ1-5 | 17 | TRBV11-1 | TRBD1 | many | TGTGCCAGCAGCGATCCACCGGGACAGGGCCCCTATCAGCCCCAGCATTTT | CASSDPPGQGPYQPQHF
TRBJ1-6 | 15 | TRBV6-2/TRBV6-3 | TRBD1 | medium-sized | TGTGCCAGCAGTTACTCGACAGGGCGGATAATACCCCTCCACTTT | CASSYSTGRIIPLHF
TRBJ2-5 | 15 | TRBV7-8 | . | many | TGTGCCAGCAGCCTCTGGGCCGGGACCAGGGAGACCCAGTACTTC | CASSLWAGTRETQYF
TRBJ2-2 | 15 | TRBV5-1 | TRBD2 | . | TGCGCCAGCAGCCCGCGGGAGGTGAGCACAGGGAAGCTGTTTTTT | CASSPREVSTGKLFF
TRBJ1-1 | 13 | TRBV10-2 | . | many | TGCGCCAGCAGTCAACAGCCGAACACTGAAGCTTTCTTT | CASSQQPNTEAFF
TRBJ1-1 | 14 | TRBV5-1 | . | . | TGCGCCAGCAGCTTGGCAGGGCCGAACACTGAAGCTTTCTTT | CASSLAGPNTEAFF
TRBJ1-2 | 13 | TRBV6-1 | . | medium-sized | TGTGCCAGCACCAAAAGGGAGATTGATGGCTACACCTTC | CASTKREIDGYTF
TRBJ2-2 | 15 | TRBV2 | TRBD2 | many | TGTGCCAGCACGAGGCGGGAGGTGAACACCGGGGAGCTGTTTTTT | CASTRREVNTGELFF
TRBJ1-1 | 13 | TRBV19 | TRBD1 | . | TGTGCCAGTATCCGAGACAGGGGTACTGAAGCTTTCTTT | CASIRDRGTEAFF
TRBJ1-3 | 17 | TRBV18 | TRBD1 | many | TGTGCCAGCTCACCACCGGAGGGACAGAGCTCTGGAAACACCATATATTTT | CASSPPEGQSSGNTIYF
TRBJ2-5 | 14 | TRBV7-9 | TRBD1 | many | TGTGCCAGCAGCTACGGGGACAGGCAAGAGACCCAGTACTTC | CASSYGDRQETQYF
TRBJ1-2 | 17 | TRBV7-3 | . | many | TGTGCCAGCAGCTTAAAACCAAGGGGAATAGCTAACTATGGCTACACCTTC | CASSLKPRGIANYGYTF
TRBJ2-3 | 14 | TRBV6-1 | TRBD2 | many | TGTGCCGGGGCTAGCGGGAGCCGCACAGATACGCAGTATTTT | CAGASGSRTDTQYF
TRBJ1-1 | 13 | TRBV6-1 | . | many | TGTGCCAGCCCTGGGGGCGCAGGTACTGAAGCTTTCTTT | CASPGGAGTEAFF
TRBJ2-7 | 15 | TRBV7-3 | . | . | TGTGCCAGCAGCTTAGGGCCAGGGGCTTACTACGAGCAGTACTTC | CASSLGPGAYYEQYF
TRBJ2-1 | 12 | TRBV11-3 | . | few | TGTGCCAGCAGCAAGGGACCCAGTGAGCAGTTCTTC | CASSKGPSEQFF
TRBJ1-3 | 15 | TRBV10-3 | . | . | TGTGCCATCAGGGAAACAGTTTTCTCTGCAAACACCATATATTTT | CAIRETVFSANTIYF
TRBJ1-5 | 15 | TRBV5-1 | . | many | TGCGCCAGCAGCTTGGAGGGTTGGGGGACTCAGCCCCAGCATTTT | CASSLEGWGTQPQHF
TRBJ2-6 | 17 | TRBV4-2 | TRBD1 | many | TGTGCCAGCACTCAAGGACAGGGTTGGGGTGGGGCCAACGTCCTGACTTTC | CASTQGQGWGGANVLTF
TRBJ2-5 | 13 | TRBV30 | . | . | TGTGCCTGGTCACAGGGATTTGAGGAGACCCAGTACTTC | CAWSQGFEETQYF
TRBJ1-2 | 13 | TRBV20-1 | . | . | TGCAGTGTCACATACACCGGCCTCCCACGCTACACCTTC | CSVTYTGLPRYTF
TRBJ2-2 | 19 | TRBV28 | TRBD2 | . | TGTGCCAGCAGTTCCTTATGGGCCCGGGGGAGGGAGAACACCGGGGAGCTGTTTTTT | CASSSLWARGRENTGELFF
TRBJ1-1 | 16 | TRBV20-1 | TRBD1 | many | TGCAGTGCTAGAGATGATGGGACAGGTTTCCTCACTGAAGCTTTCTTT | CSARDDGTGFLTEAFF
TRBJ2-7 | 16 | TRBV20-1 | . | . | TGCAGTGCGCGAACCTCTGTCGGGACGGACGTCCACGAGCAGTACTTC | CSARTSVGTDVHEQYF
TRBJ2-5 | 16 | TRBV5-1 | TRBD2 | many | TGCGCCAGCAGCTTGGTCGGGACTAGCCTACAAGAGACCCAGTACTTC | CASSLVGTSLQETQYF
TRBJ2-7 | 16 | TRBV5-1 | . | many | TGCGCCAGCAGCCCGAGGGTCGGGGGCCTAGCCTACGAGCAGTACTTC | CASSPRVGGLAYEQYF